Described below is a single TCR beta chain sequence and its context. What it binds is unknown. This specimen comes from a study of T cell repertoires in cytomegalovirus infection. The CDR3 is made up of 13 amino acids. The V gene end was trimmed by 5 bases and the J gene end by 1 base; junction bases not matched to a gene: 1. Germline values: CDR1 SGHVS, CDR2 FNYEAQ. Broader study findings: There were HLA-C-restricted CMV-specific TCR beta clonotypes dominating the ex vivo response.

TCRdb redid the calling of the reads with MiXCR, one entry per CDR3 protein. The data hold around 85,000 distinct CDR3 sequences, with more than 40% observed a single time. The sequencing used CD8+ T cells from cultured PBMCs, collected from culture after CMV antigen stimulation. The source is a human donor in good health (CMV status not recorded). Some clones in this sample may be carry-over from other donors' samples. The chain has TRBV7-6 and TRBJ1-1, with 7 bases lining up with TRBD1. The CDR3 sequence is CASSRQGNTEAFF. The CDR3 bases are TGTGCCAGCAGCAGACAGGGGAACACTGAAGCTTTCTTT. The full variable domain, its missing parts supplied by reference TRBV7-6 and TRBJ1-1, is GAGVSQSPRYKVTKRGQDVALRCDPISGHVSLYWYRQALGQGPEFLTYFNYEAQQDKSGLPNDRFSAERPEGSISTLTIQRTEQRDSAMYRCASSRQGNTEAFFGQGTRLTVV.